The 28 T cell receptor beta chains below all came from one sample that was sequenced in a study of cytomegalovirus exposure and HLA in healthy donors. The PCR was carried out with 60 Vbeta primers and 13 Jbeta primers. Libraries were prepared by immunoSEQ multiplex PCR; TCRdb keeps only in-frame clonotypes and omits some of them. The table has some 150,000 clones, about four fifths seen once; the top ten hold about 2.5%. Sequencing used PBMCs. The origin of the receptors is a woman in her fifties or sixties in good health and CMV-seronegative.

This rearrangement joins TRBV7-8 to TRBJ2-1; D may be TRBD2 (5 bases). Trimming shortened V by 0 bases and J by 2 bases, and 14 bases separated the two germline ends. The CDR3 sequence is 17 residues long. The V gene's germline CDR1 is SGHVS and CDR2 FQNEAQ. The CDR3 region is CASSLAPAGFPYNEQFF. In DNA, the CDR3 is TGTGCCAGCAGCTTAGCGCCGGCGGGCTTCCCCTACAATGAGCAGTTCTTC.

The chain uses TRBV7-9 and TRBJ1-1; D is unresolved. Trimming removed 5 bases from V and 5 bases from J, with 21 bases in between. The length of the CDR3 is 16 residues. Germline V gives CDR1 SEHNR, CDR2 FQNEAQ (reference sequence). CDR3 DNA: TGTGCCAGCAGCCCGGGTATGGGTCCGCCGAGGACTGAAGCTTTCTTT. Its translation: CASSPGMGPPRTEAFF.

This chain joins TRBV27 and TRBJ2-7; unclear D gene. The CDR3 contains 15 residues. V was trimmed by 4 bases and J by 0 bases, leaving 13 bases between them. Germline V CDR1 and CDR2: MNHEY, SMNVEV (reference sequence). The CDR3 DNA reads TGTGCCAGCAGTTGGTCTGCCGTTAGCTCCTACGAGCAGTACTTC. Translation gives CASSWSAVSSYEQYF.

This clone was seen more than once but under ten times. V and J are TRBV18 and TRBJ1-3; D is unclear. The CDR3 consists of 14 residues. V was pared by 3 bases and J by 0 bases, with 6 bases between. Germline V gene sequence: CDR1 KGHSH, CDR2 LQKENI. The CDR3 sequence is CASSPQNSGNTIYF. CDR3 bases: TGTGCCAGCTCACCCCAGAACTCTGGAAACACCATATATTTT.

The chain uses TRBV28 and TRBJ2-1; D is unclear. CDR1 MDHEN and CDR2 SYDVKM come from the germline V gene. V was clipped by 2 bases and J by 4 bases, with 9 bases between them. The CDR3 is 14 amino acids. As DNA, the CDR3 is TGTGCCAGCAGTTTACCCCCCCCGTACAATGAGCAGTTCTTC. Encoded protein: CASSLPPPYNEQFF.

The chain combines TRBV27 with TRBJ1-1, with TRBD1 matching 9 bases. V lost 5 bases to trimming and J lost 1 base; unmatched junction nucleotides: 11. The CDR3 contains 17 residues. Germline V lookup: CDR1 MNHEY, CDR2 SMNVEV (reference sequence). CDR3 residues: CASSSTGTGLSNTEAFF. The CDR3 DNA sequence: TGTGCCAGCAGTAGCACCGGGACAGGGCTCTCGAACACTGAAGCTTTCTTT.

The chain links TRBV6-5 to TRBJ2-5, with 7 bases that match TRBD2. Trimming cost V 8 bases and J 5 bases; bases outside gene matches: 8. This CDR3 has 13 amino acids. CDR1 is MNHEY and CDR2 is SVGAGI in the germline V gene. Here the CDR3 DNA reads TGTGCCAGCGGGGGGATGGGGGGGGAGACCCAGTACTTC. This sequence encodes CASGGMGGETQYF.

V gene TRBV2 combines with J gene TRBJ1-4; D remains unclear. The CDR3 sequence is 12 residues long. Germline-derived CDR1 and CDR2 are SNHLY and FYNNEI. The V gene lost 10 bases and the J gene lost 4 bases, with 10 bases spanning the gap. This chain's CDR3 is CAMQRSNEKLFF. The CDR3 nucleotides are TGTGCCATGCAGCGGAGTAATGAAAAACTGTTTTTT.

The chain combines TRBV18 with TRBJ2-5; D ambiguous. The V end lost 3 bases, the J end lost 8 bases, and 7 bases lay between the germline ends. Germline CDR1 and CDR2: KGHSH and LQKENI. This CDR3 region has 11 residues. The DNA of the CDR3 is TGTGCCAGCTCACCCCCGTCCACCCAGTACTTC. Its translation is CASSPPSTQYF. Full variable domain (missing parts from reference TRBV18 and TRBJ2-5): NAGVMQNPRHLVRRRGQEARLRCSPMKGHSHVYWYRQLPEEGLKFMVYLQKENIIDESGMPKERFSAEFPKEGPSILRIQQVVRGDSAAYFCASSPPSTQYFGPGTRLLVL.

The chain is built from TRBV7-9 and TRBJ2-3; tentative D call: TRBD2 (5 bases). V lost 2 bases, J lost 6 bases, and 18 bases lay in between. There are 16 residues in the CDR3. CDR1 is SEHNR, CDR2 FQNEAQ, per germline (reference sequence). CDR3 nucleotides: TGTGCCAGCAGCTTATTTATTCTCGGGGTAGGCGATACGCAGTATTTT. This encodes CASSLFILGVGDTQYF.

This chain uses TRBV28 with TRBJ1-1; a possible D gene is TRBD1 (6 bases). Germline loops: CDR1 MDHEN, CDR2 SYDVKM. Trimming took off 0 bases at V and 4 bases at J, with 12 bases between the two ends. CDR3 length: 15 amino acids. The CDR3 sequence is CASSLWGGRTTEAFF. The CDR3 DNA sequence: TGTGCCAGCAGTTTATGGGGGGGGCGAACCACTGAAGCTTTCTTT.

The chain couples TRBV19 to TRBJ1-1, with TRBD1 matching 7 bases. Per germline, CDR1 LNHDA and CDR2 SQIVND (reference sequence). V dropped 3 bases and J dropped 0; count of bases not matched to a gene: 1. This CDR3 contains 14 residues. The CDR3 coding sequence is TGTGCCAGTAGTATTCAGGGGGTGAACACTGAAGCTTTCTTT. Protein product: CASSIQGVNTEAFF.

The chain couples TRBV7-2 to TRBJ2-4, with 12 bases aligning to TRBD2. The CDR3 contains 18 residues. J gave up 1 base and V 4 bases, and 8 bases lay outside the gene matches. The germline V gene encodes CDR1 SGHTA and CDR2 FQGNSA. This CDR3 is CASSYHPTSGSAKNIQYF. CDR3 bases: TGTGCCAGCAGCTATCACCCGACTAGCGGGAGCGCCAAAAACATTCAGTACTTC.

This clone was seen more than once but under ten times. The V gene is TRBV10-1, the J gene TRBJ2-2; 7 bases map to TRBD1. Germline CDR1 reads WNHNN; CDR2 reads SYGVQD (reference sequence). The CDR3 has 15 residues. J lost 1 base, V lost 4 bases, and 3 bases had no gene match. The CDR3 reads CASSAAGGNTGELFF. The CDR3 coding sequence is TGCGCCAGCAGTGCTGCAGGGGGGAACACCGGGGAGCTGTTTTTT.

The chain joins TRBV2 to TRBJ2-3, with D possibly matching TRBD1 (6 bases). This CDR3 comprises 14 residues. Germline V lookup: CDR1 SNHLY, CDR2 FYNNEI. Trimming left V 3 bases short and J 1 base short, with 8 bases between. CDR3 in DNA: TGTGCCAGCAGTGAGGACAGCGGCACAGATACGCAGTATTTT. This codes for CASSEDSGTDTQYF.

This chain links TRBV6-1 with TRBJ1-1; D is undetermined. The CDR3 extends over 13 amino acids. The V gene's germline CDR1 is MNHNS and CDR2 SASEGT. Trimming removed 5 bases at V and 6 bases at J, with 13 bases between. The CDR3 DNA sequence: TGTGCCAGCAGTAGGATAATGGGCCCTGAAGCTTTCTTT. Translation: CASSRIMGPEAFF.

This clone was seen more than once but under ten times. The chain joins TRBV18 to TRBJ1-5; possible D gene TRBD1, 6 bases. The V gene's germline CDR1 is KGHSH and CDR2 LQKENI. The CDR3 length is 16 residues. Trimming left V 3 bases short and J 2 bases short, with 14 bases between. The CDR3 here is CASSPPGQFGNQPQHF. The CDR3, as DNA: TGTGCCAGCTCACCCCCTGGACAGTTCGGCAATCAGCCCCAGCATTTT.

This clone was seen just once. The chain employs TRBV4-3 and TRBJ2-3, with 9 bases aligning to TRBD2. Germline lookup yields CDR1 LGHNA and CDR2 YSLEER. The CDR3 has 16 amino acids. Trimming at V came to 4 bases and at J to 1 base, leaving 6 bases not matched to a gene. This CDR3 reads CASSLSREGRTDTQYF. The CDR3 nucleotides are TGCGCCAGCAGCCTATCGCGGGAGGGCCGCACAGATACGCAGTATTTT.

The chain links TRBV29-1 to TRBJ2-1, with 7 bases that match TRBD2. The trim removed 4 bases at V and 5 bases at J, leaving 8 bases unmatched. Germline-derived CDR1 and CDR2 are SQVTM and ANQGSEA. The CDR3 length is 14 residues. The DNA of the CDR3 is TGCAGCGTTGTCAGCGGGATTCATAACAATGAGCAGTTCTTC. This translates into CSVVSGIHNNEQFF.

The genes are TRBV6-1 and TRBJ2-1, with TRBD2 matching over 7 bases. The CDR3 spans 15 residues. The germline V gene encodes CDR1 MNHNS and CDR2 SASEGT. With 1 base clipped from V and 11 bases from J, the junction kept 11 bases outside the gene matches. CDR3 protein: CASSEGARGGGKQFF. The DNA of the CDR3 is TGTGCCAGCAGTGAAGGGGCTCGGGGCGGGGGTAAGCAGTTCTTC.

The chain uses TRBV6-6 and TRBJ2-7, with D perhaps matching TRBD1 (6 bases). In germline, CDR1 is MNHNY, CDR2 SVGAGI (reference sequence). The ends were cut back, 6 bases at V and 4 bases at J, with 13 bases in the middle. This CDR3 has 13 amino acids. The CDR3 region has the DNA TGTGCCAGCAGGGTAGGACAGCGTTACGAGCAGTACTTC. Translated, it gives CASRVGQRYEQYF.

The chain combines TRBV20-1 with TRBJ2-1, with D hard to call. V lost 3 bases and J lost 9, with 9 bases in between. From germline, CDR1 is DFQATT and CDR2 SNEGSKA (reference sequence). The length of the CDR3 is 11 residues. CDR3 protein: CSASRGVEQFF. Here the CDR3 DNA reads TGCAGTGCTAGTAGAGGAGTTGAGCAGTTCTTC.

About this clone itself: One end of the junction is discordant with germline, which a read error may explain. Other DNA sequences in the same sample also yield this CDR3. DNA of the CDR3: TGTGCCAGCAGCTTAGTACAGGGGGCTCGGAATTCACCCCTCCACTTC. Its protein product is CASSLVQGARNSPLHF. The chain carries TRBV7-8 and TRBJ1-6, with 9 nucleotides matching TRBD1. Germline CDR1 and CDR2: SGHVS and FQNEAQ. The CDR3 is 16 residues long.

This chain joins TRBV29-1 and TRBJ2-1; 9 bases fit TRBD1. This CDR3 is 14 amino acids long. V trimming: 6 bases; J trimming: 5 bases; junction bases outside the gene matches: 8. From germline, CDR1 is SQVTM and CDR2 ANQGSEA. The CDR3 is CSVSTGGPNNEQFF. The CDR3 nucleotides are TGCAGCGTGTCAACAGGGGGCCCAAACAATGAGCAGTTCTTC.

This clone was seen only once. The chain employs TRBV4-2 and TRBJ2-1; the match to TRBD1 covers 7 bases. The CDR3 is 17 residues long. Germline CDR1 reads LGHNA; CDR2 reads YNFKEQ. Germline trimming cut 0 bases from V and 5 bases from J; bases unmatched to any gene: 10. The CDR3 DNA sequence: TGTGCCAGCAGCCAAGAGTGGAGAGGGGGCAAAAACAATGAGCAGTTCTTC. It yields the protein CASSQEWRGGKNNEQFF.

The chain recombines TRBV25-1 with TRBJ2-7, with a possible D match to TRBD2 (6 bases). The CDR3 spans 15 residues. Germline-derived CDR1 and CDR2 are MGHDK and SYGVNS. Trimming stripped 7 bases from V and 5 bases from J, with 21 bases between. CDR3 sequence (DNA): TGTGCCAGCATGCGTGTCCGGGCTTCGGGGGACGAGCAGTACTTC. Its protein product is CASMRVRASGDEQYF.

The chain joins TRBV5-1 to TRBJ2-3; tentative D call: TRBD1 (6 bases). This CDR3 is built from 16 residues. V was clipped by 5 bases and J by 2 bases, with 18 bases between them. Germline loops: CDR1 SGHRS, CDR2 YFSETQ. CDR3 DNA: TGCGCCAGCAGACAGGACAGCGCTTACCCCACAGATACGCAGTATTTT. Encoded protein: CASRQDSAYPTDTQYF.

This clone appeared a single time. The chain joins TRBV11-3 to TRBJ1-3; D gene uncertain. Germline assignment: CDR1 SGHNT and CDR2 YENEEA. The CDR3 loop spans 15 amino acids. V was pared by 1 base and J by 1 base, with 8 bases between. DNA of the CDR3: TGTGCCAGCAGCTTAGGCGGCAATTCTGGAAACACCATATATTTT. Translating gives CASSLGGNSGNTIYF. The full variable domain, completed using reference TRBV11-3 and TRBJ1-3, is EAGVVQSPRYKIIEKKQPVAFWCNPISGHNTLYWYLQNLGQGPELLIRYENEEAVDDSQLPKDRFSAERLKGVDSTLKIQPAELGDSAVYLCASSLGGNSGNTIYFGEGSWLTVV.